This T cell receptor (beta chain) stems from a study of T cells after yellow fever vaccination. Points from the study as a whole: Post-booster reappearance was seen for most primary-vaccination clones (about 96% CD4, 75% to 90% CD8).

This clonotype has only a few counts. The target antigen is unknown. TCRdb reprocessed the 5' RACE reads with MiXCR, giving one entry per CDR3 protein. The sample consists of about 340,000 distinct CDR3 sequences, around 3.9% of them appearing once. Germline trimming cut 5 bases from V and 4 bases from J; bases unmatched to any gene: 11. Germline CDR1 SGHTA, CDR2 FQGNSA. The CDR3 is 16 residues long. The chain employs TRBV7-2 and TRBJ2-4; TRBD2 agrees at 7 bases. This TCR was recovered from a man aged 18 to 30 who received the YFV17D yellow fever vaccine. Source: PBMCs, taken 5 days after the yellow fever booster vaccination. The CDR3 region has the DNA TGTGCCAGCAGCCCTGTGCCTTCTAGCGGTAAAAACATTCAGTACTTC. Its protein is CASSPVPSSGKNIQYF. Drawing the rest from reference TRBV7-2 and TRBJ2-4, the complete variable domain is GAGVSQSPSNKVTEKGKDVELRCDPISGHTALYWYRQSLGQGLEFLIYFQGNSAPDKSGLPSDRFSAERTGGSVSTLTIQRTQQEDSAVYLCASSPVPSSGKNIQYFGAGTRLSVL.